This T cell receptor beta chain stems from a study of blood T cell repertoires in COVID-19 (dated by TCRdb to 2019 to 2021). With regard to the full study: Samples covering the acute and convalescent phases of COVID-19 were provided by collaborators in the United States, Italy and Spain. The dataset comprised deeply sampled blood TCRbeta repertoires from subjects exposed to, actively infected with, or recovered from COVID-19. Sample metadata almost always included a de-identified subject ID, COVID-19 status, age in years and sex. The samples were drawn from two sources: the first 160 participants of the ongoing ImmuneRACE study, and over 950 subjects contributed by 6 global collaborators. The material from the prospective study consisted of cDNA or gDNA derived from T cells, B-cell-depleted T cells, or PBMCs. HLA class I and class II types, where available, came from metadata supplied by the sample provider rather than from assay-based typing. The repertoires were made available in a free public database intended to serve as a resource for research on the immune response to SARS-CoV-2. General study outcomes and caveats: The quantity of clinical and demographic metadata differed by source and by participant and was supplied without curation.

This clone was counted many times. Its recognized antigen is unknown. Base quality data are lacking; no much larger clone is found one base away. At one collaborating source in Seattle, patients were enrolled during active infection and were followed longitudinally through the course of disease. Each collaborating institution followed its own protocols to collect whole blood in K2EDTA tubes. For TCRbeta analysis, collaborators shipped samples as frozen whole blood, isolated PBMCs, or DNA extracted from either of those sample types. The immunoSEQ Assay, a bias-controlled multiplex PCR, was used to amplify TCRbeta CDR3 regions from genomic DNA. Turning to the authors' computational methods: Within the assay, amplification of reference gene primers was used to estimate how many nucleated cells each sample contained. To quantify the absolute abundance of each unique TCRbeta CDR3 rearrangement, sequence reads were collapsed and filtered. For each sample, productive Simpson clonality was calculated as the square root of Simpson's diversity index across productive rearrangements. Sourced from immuneACCESS, this table was stored by TCRdb with only in-frame sequences that have V and J called. A share of the clones is absent; for the studies checked, an unresolved V gene accounts for under half, and the remainder has no known explanation. V, J and clone size were drawn from that table, and D and trimming were deduced from the DNA. Recorded for this sample are 150,000 to 200,000 clones; around 86% of them occurred a single time. Jointly, the top ten make up approximately 8% of the sample.

This receptor was identified in a woman aged 70-85 years with COVID-19, enrolled during active disease. The source material was peripheral blood.

The CDR3 protein is CASSLGGGLRSSYEQYF. The bases read TGTGCCAGCAGCTTAGGTGGTGGGCTACGATCCTCCTACGAGCAGTACTTC. The chain links TRBV11-3 with TRBJ2-7; the D gene is not confidently resolved. The germline ends are 16 bases apart after V is trimmed by 1 base and J by 0 bases. Per the germline V gene, SGHNT is the CDR1 and YENEEA is the CDR2. The CDR3 has 17 amino acids, counting the end cysteine and phenylalanine. Here the CDR3 DNA is all that survives: 51 bases in frame from base 1.